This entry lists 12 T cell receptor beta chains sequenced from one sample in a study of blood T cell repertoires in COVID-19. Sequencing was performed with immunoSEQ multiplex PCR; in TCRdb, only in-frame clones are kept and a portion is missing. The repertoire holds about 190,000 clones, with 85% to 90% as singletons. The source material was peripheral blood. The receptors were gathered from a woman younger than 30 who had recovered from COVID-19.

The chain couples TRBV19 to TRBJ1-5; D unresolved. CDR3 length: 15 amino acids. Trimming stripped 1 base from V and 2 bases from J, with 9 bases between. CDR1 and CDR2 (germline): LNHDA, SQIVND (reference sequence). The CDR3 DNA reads TGTGCCAGTAGTATAGCATTGGGAGGCAATCAGCCCCAGCATTTT. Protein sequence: CASSIALGGNQPQHF.

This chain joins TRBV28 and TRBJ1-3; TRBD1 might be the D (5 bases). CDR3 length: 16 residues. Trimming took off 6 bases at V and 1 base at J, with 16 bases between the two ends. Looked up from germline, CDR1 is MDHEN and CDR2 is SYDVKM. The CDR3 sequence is CASSSRGGASGNTIYF. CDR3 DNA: TGTGCCAGCAGCTCCCGGGGGGGTGCTTCTGGAAACACCATATATTTT.

CDR3 DNA: TGCGCCAGCAGCCGGACGGCAGGGGCTCTCACTGAAGCTTTCTTT. It encodes CASSRTAGALTEAFF. The chain combines TRBV5-1 with TRBJ1-1, with D tentatively TRBD1 (6 bases). The CDR3 length is 15 residues. Deletions cut 4 bases from V and 4 bases from J, with 17 bases between. Germline V gene lookup returns CDR1 SGHRS and CDR2 YFSETQ.

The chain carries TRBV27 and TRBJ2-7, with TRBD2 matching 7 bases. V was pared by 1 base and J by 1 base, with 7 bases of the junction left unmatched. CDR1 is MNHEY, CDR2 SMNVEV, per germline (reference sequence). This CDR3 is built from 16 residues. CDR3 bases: TGTGCCAGCAGTTTATGGCGGCGGGGGAAATCCTACGAGCAGTACTTC. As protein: CASSLWRRGKSYEQYF.

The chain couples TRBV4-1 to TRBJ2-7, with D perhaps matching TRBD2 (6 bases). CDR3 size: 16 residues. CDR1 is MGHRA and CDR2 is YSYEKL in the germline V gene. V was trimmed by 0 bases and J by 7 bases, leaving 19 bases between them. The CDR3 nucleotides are TGCGCCAGCAGCCAAGATCGGGACTCCCTTTTATCGGAGCAGTACGTC. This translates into CASSQDRDSLLSEQYV.

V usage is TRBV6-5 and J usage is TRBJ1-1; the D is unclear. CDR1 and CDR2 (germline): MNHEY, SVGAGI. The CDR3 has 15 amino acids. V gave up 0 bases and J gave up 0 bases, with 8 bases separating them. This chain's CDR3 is CASSYSGIMNTEAFF. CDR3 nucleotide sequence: TGTGCCAGCAGTTACTCCGGGATCATGAACACTGAAGCTTTCTTT.

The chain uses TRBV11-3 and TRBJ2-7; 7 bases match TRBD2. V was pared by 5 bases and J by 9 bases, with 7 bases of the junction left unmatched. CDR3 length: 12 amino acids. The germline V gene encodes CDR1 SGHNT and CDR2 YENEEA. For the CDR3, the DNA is TGTGCCAGCAGCCCGGGTTGGGAGGGGCAGTACGTC. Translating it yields CASSPGWEGQYV.

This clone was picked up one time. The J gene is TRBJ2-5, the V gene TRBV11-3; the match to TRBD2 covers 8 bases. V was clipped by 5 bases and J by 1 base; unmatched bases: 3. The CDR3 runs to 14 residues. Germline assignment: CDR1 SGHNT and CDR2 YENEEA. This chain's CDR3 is CASSPGGIQETQYF. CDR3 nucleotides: TGTGCCAGCAGCCCGGGGGGGATCCAAGAGACCCAGTACTTC.

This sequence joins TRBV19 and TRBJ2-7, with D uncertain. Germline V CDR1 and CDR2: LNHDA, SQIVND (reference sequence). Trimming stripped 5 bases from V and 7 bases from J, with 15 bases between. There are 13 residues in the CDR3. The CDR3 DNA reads TGTGCCAGTAGTCTAAGACCCTCGAGGGAGCAGTACTTC. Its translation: CASSLRPSREQYF.

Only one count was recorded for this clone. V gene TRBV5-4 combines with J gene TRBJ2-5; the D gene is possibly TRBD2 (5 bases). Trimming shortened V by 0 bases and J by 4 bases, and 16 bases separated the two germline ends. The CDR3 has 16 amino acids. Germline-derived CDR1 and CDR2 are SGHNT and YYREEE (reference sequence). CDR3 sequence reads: CASSLGLGGRGETQYF. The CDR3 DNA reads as TGTGCCAGCAGCTTGGGACTTGGCGGACGGGGAGAGACCCAGTACTTC.

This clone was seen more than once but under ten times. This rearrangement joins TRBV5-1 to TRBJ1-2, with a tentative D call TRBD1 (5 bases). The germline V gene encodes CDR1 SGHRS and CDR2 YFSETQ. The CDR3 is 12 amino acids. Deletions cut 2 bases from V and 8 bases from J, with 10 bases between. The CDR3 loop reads CASSFGGDGYTF. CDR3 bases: TGCGCCAGCAGCTTCGGGGGAGACGGCTACACCTTC. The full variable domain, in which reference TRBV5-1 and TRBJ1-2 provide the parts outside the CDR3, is KAGVTQTPRYLIKTRGQQVTLSCSPISGHRSVSWYQQTPGQGLQFLFEYFSETQRNKGNFPGRFSGRQFSNSRSEMNVSTLELGDSALYLCASSFGGDGYTFGSGTRLTVV.

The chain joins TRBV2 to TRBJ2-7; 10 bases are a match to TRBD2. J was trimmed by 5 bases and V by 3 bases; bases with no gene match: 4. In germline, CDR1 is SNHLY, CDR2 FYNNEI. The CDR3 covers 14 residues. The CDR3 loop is CASSESSGRNEQYV. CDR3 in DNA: TGTGCCAGCAGTGAGAGTAGCGGGAGGAACGAGCAGTACGTC.